This entry concerns a single T cell receptor beta chain. V lost 4 bases to trimming and J lost 7 bases, with 16 bases between them. The CDR3 contains 14 residues. Per germline, CDR1 SEHNR and CDR2 FQNEAQ (reference sequence). The data derive from a study of blood T cell repertoires in COVID-19. For the study at large: PBMCs, B-cell-depleted T cells, or T cells were the source of the cDNA or gDNA that made up the material.

The protocol was immunoSEQ multiplex PCR, while the TCRdb copy is restricted to in-frame clones and leaves out a portion. The data show approximately 230,000 clones, about 79% seen once. The chain joins TRBV7-9 to TRBJ1-2; D is unresolved. Material for sequencing was peripheral blood. This sequence was found in a man of 80 years or more with acute or convalescent COVID-19. The CDR3 sequence: CASSSGSQAVGYTF. The CDR3 DNA reads as TGTGCCAGCAGCTCGGGATCTCAGGCGGTTGGCTACACCTTC.